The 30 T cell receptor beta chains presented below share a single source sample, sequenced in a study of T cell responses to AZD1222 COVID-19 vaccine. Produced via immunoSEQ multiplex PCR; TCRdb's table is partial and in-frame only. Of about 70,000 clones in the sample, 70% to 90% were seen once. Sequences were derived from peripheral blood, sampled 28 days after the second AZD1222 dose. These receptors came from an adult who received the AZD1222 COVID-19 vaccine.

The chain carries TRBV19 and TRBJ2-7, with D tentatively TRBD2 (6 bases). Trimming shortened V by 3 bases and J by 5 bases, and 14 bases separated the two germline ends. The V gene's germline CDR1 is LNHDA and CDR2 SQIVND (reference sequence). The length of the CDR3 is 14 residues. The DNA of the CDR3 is TGTGCCAGTAGTATGCGGGACGGGTCGAACGAGCAGTACTTC. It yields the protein CASSMRDGSNEQYF.

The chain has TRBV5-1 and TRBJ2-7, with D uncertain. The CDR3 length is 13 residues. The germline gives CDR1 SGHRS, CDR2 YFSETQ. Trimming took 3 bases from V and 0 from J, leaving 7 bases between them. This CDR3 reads CASSSDNSYEQYF. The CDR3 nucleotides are TGCGCCAGCAGCTCCGACAACTCCTACGAGCAGTACTTC. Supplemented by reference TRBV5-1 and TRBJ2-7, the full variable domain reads KAGVTQTPRYLIKTRGQQVTLSCSPISGHRSVSWYQQTPGQGLQFLFEYFSETQRNKGNFPGRFSGRQFSNSRSEMNVSTLELGDSALYLCASSSDNSYEQYFGPGTRLTVT.

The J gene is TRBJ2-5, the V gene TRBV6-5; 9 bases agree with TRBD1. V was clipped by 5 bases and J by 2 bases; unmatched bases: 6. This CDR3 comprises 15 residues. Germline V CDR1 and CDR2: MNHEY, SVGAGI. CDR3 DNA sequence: TGTGCCAGCAGTAGCGGACAGGGGTTTCAAGAGACCCAGTACTTC. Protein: CASSSGQGFQETQYF.

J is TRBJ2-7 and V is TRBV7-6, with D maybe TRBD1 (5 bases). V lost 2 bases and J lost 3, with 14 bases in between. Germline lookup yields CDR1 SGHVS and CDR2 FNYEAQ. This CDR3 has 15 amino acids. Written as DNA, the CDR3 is TGTGCCAGCAGCTTAAGGGGTAGAGCTGTCTACGAGCAGTACTTC. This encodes CASSLRGRAVYEQYF. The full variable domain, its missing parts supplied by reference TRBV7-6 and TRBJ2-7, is GAGVSQSPRYKVTKRGQDVALRCDPISGHVSLYWYRQALGQGPEFLTYFNYEAQQDKSGLPNDRFSAERPEGSISTLTIQRTEQRDSAMYRCASSLRGRAVYEQYFGPGTRLTVT.

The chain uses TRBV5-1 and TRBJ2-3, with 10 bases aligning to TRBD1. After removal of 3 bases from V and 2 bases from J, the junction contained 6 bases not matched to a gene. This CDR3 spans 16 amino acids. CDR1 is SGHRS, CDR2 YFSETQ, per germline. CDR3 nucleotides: TGCGCCAGCAGCTGGCAGACAGGGGGCGTCACAGATACGCAGTATTTT. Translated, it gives CASSWQTGGVTDTQYF.

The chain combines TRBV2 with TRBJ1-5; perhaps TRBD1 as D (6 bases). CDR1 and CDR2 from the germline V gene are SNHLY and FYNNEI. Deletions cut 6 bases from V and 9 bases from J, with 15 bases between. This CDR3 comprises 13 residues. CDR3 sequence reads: CASRERQEWPQHF. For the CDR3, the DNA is TGTGCCAGCAGGGAGAGACAGGAATGGCCCCAGCATTTT.

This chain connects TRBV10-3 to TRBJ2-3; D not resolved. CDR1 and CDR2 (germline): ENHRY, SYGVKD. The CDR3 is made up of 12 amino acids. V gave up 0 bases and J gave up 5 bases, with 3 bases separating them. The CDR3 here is CAISESRDTQYF. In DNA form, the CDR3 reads TGTGCCATCAGTGAGTCGAGAGATACGCAGTATTTT.

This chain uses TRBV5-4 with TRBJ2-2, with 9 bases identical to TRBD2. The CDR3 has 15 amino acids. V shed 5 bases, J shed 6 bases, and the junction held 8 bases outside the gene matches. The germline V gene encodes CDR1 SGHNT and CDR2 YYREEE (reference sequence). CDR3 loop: CASRGAGGAAGELFF. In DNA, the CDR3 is TGTGCCAGCAGAGGAGCGGGAGGTGCGGCCGGGGAGCTGTTTTTT. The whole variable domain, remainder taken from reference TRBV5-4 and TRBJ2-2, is ETGVTQSPTHLIKTRGQQVTLRCSSQSGHNTVSWYQQALGQGPQFIFQYYREEENGRGNFPPRFSGLQFPNYSSELNVNALELDDSALYLCASRGAGGAAGELFFGEGSRLTVL.

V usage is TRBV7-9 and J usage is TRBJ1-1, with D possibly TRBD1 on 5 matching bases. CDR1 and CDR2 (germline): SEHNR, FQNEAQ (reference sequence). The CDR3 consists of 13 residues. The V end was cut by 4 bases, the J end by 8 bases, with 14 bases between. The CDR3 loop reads CASSSRGGEEAFF. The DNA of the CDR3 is TGTGCCAGCAGCTCCCGGGGGGGGGAAGAAGCTTTCTTT.

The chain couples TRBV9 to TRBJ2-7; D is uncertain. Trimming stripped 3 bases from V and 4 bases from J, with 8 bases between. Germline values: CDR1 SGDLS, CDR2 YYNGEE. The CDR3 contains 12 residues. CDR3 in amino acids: CASSGPDYEQYF. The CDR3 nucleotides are TGTGCCAGCAGCGGCCCAGATTACGAGCAGTACTTC.

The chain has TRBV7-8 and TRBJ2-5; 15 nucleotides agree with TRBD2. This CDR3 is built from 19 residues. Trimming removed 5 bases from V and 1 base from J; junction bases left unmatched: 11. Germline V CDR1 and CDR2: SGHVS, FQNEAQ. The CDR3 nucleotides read TGTGCCAGCAGCGCTGGGGGACTAGCGGGAGGTATCCGCCAAGAGACCCAGTACTTC. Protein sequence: CASSAGGLAGGIRQETQYF.

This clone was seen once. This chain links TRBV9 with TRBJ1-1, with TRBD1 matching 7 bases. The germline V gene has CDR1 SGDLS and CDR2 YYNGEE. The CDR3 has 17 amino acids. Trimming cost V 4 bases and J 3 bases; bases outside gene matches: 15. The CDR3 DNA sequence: TGTGCCAGCAGCCCCGGGACAGCCTCTATTTTGGACACTGAAGCTTTCTTT. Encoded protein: CASSPGTASILDTEAFF.

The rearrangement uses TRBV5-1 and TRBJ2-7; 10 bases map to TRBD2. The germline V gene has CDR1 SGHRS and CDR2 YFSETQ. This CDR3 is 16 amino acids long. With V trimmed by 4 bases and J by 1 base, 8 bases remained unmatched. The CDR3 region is CASSTGTSERSYEQYF. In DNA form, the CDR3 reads TGCGCCAGCAGCACAGGGACTAGCGAGAGGTCCTACGAGCAGTACTTC.

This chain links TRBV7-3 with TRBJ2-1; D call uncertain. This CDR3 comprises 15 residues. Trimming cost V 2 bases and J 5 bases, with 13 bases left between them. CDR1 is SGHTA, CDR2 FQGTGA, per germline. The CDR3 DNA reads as TGTGCCAGCAGCTTAGATAGTATAGGGAACAATGAGCAGTTCTTC. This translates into CASSLDSIGNNEQFF.

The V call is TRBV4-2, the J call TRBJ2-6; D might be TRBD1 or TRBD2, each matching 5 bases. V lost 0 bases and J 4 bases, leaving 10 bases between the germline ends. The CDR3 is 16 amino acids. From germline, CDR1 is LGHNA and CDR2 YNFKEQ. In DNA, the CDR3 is TGTGCCAGCAGCCAAGACGAGGGGCAAGGGGCCAACGTCCTGACTTTC. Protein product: CASSQDEGQGANVLTF.

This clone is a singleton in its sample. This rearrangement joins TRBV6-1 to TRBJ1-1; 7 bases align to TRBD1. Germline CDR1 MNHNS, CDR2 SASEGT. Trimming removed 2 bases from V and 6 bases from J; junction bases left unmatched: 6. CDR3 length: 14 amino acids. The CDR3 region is CASSEHRGFAEAFF. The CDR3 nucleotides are TGTGCCAGCAGTGAACACAGGGGATTCGCTGAAGCTTTCTTT.

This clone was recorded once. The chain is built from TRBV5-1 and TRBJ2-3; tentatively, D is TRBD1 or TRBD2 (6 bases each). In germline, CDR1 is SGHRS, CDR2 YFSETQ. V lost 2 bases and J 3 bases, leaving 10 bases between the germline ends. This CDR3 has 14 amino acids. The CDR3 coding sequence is TGCGCCAGCAGCTTACGAGGGGGGACAGATACGCAGTATTTT. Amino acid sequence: CASSLRGGTDTQYF.

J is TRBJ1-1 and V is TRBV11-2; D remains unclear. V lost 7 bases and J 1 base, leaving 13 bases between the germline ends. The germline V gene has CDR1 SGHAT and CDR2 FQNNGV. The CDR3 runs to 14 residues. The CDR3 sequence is CASMGPPKNTEAFF. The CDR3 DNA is TGTGCCAGCATGGGCCCACCTAAGAACACTGAAGCTTTCTTT.

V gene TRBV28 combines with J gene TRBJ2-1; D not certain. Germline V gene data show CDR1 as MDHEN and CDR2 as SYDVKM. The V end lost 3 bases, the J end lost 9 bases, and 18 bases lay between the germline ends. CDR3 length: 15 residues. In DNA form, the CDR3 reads TGTGCCAGCAGTTTTCAAGGCCACCTTTTGGGTGAGCAGTTCTTC. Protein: CASSFQGHLLGEQFF. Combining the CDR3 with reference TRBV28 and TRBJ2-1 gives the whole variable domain DVKVTQSSRYLVKRTGEKVFLECVQDMDHENMFWYRQDPGLGLRLIYFSYDVKMKEKGDIPEGYSVSREKKERFSLILESASTNQTSMYLCASSFQGHLLGEQFFGPGTRLTVL.

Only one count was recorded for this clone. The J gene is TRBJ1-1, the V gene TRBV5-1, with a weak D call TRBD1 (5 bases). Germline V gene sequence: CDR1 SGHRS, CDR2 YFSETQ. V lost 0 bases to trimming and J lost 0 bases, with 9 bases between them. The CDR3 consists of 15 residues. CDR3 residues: CASSLARAMNTEAFF. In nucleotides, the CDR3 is TGCGCCAGCAGCTTGGCCAGGGCCATGAACACTGAAGCTTTCTTT.

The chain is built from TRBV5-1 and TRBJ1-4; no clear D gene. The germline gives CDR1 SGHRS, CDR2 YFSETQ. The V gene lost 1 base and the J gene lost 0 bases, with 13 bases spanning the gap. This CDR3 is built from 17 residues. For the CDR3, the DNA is TGCGCCAGCAGCTTGTCAGGCAGCCTCTCAACTAATGAAAAACTGTTTTTT. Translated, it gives CASSLSGSLSTNEKLFF.

The CDR3 protein is CAWNRDPNSPLHF. CDR3 in DNA: TGTGCCTGGAACCGGGACCCTAATTCACCCCTCCACTTT. The chain couples TRBV30 to TRBJ1-6; D is perhaps TRBD1 (5 bases). The germline gives CDR1 GTSNPN, CDR2 SVGIG (reference sequence). Deletions cut 4 bases from V and 6 bases from J, with 10 bases between. CDR3 length: 13 residues.

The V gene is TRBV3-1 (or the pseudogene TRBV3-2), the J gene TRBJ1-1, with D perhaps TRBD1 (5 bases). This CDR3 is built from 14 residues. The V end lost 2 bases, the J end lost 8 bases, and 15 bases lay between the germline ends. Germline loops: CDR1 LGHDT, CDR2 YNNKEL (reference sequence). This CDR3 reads CASSQLIRGGEAFF. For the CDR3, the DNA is TGTGCCAGCAGCCAATTGATAAGGGGTGGGGAAGCTTTCTTT.

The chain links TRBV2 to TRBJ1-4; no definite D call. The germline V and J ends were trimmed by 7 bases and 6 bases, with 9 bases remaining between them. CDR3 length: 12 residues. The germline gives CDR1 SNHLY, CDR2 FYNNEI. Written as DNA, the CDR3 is TGTGCCAGCAACCAGGATGATGAAAAACTGTTTTTT. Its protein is CASNQDDEKLFF.

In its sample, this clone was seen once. The CDR3 region is CASSPGYGGARTTGVYTF. The CDR3 DNA is TGTGCCAGCAGTCCGGGTTACGGGGGGGCGCGAACTACCGGTGTCTACACCTTC. This sequence joins TRBV6-6 and TRBJ1-2; tentatively, D is TRBD1 (6 bases). V lost 5 bases and J 10 bases, leaving 32 bases between the germline ends. CDR1 is MNHNY and CDR2 is SVGAGI in the germline V gene (reference sequence). The CDR3 is 18 amino acids.

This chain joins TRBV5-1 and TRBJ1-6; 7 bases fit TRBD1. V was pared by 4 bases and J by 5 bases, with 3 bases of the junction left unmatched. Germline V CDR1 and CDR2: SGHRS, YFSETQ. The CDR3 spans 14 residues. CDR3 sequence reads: CASSRTGNNSPLHF. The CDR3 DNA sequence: TGCGCCAGCAGCCGGACAGGAAATAATTCACCCCTCCACTTT.

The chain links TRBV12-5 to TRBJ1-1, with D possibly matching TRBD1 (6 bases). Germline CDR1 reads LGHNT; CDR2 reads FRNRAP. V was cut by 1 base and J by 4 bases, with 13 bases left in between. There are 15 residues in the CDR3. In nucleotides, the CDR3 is TGTGCTAGTGGTTTGGACAGGGCCGGGAGCACTGAAGCTTTCTTT. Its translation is CASGLDRAGSTEAFF.

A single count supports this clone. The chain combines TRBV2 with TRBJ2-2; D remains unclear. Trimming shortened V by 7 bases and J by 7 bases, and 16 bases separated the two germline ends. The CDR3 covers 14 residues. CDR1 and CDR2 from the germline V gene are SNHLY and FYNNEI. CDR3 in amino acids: CASTDGLGRGELFF. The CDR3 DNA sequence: TGTGCCAGCACTGACGGCTTAGGGCGCGGGGAGCTGTTTTTT.

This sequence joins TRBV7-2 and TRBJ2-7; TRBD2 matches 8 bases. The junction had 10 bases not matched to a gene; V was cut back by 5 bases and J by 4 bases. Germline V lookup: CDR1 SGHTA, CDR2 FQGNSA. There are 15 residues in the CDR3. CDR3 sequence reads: CASSNPGLEKYEQYF. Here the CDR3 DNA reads TGTGCCAGCAGCAATCCGGGACTAGAAAAGTACGAGCAGTACTTC.

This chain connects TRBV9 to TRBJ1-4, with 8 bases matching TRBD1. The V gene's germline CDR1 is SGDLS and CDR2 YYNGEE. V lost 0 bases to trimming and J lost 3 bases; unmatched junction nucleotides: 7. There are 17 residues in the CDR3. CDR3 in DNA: TGTGCCAGCAGCGTAGGATCAGGGGGCTTGGCTAATGAAAAACTGTTTTTT. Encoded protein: CASSVGSGGLANEKLFF.